The 23 T cell receptor beta chains reported below all come from one sample, sequenced in a study of beta chain features in type 1 diabetes. Isolated RNA was reverse transcribed in full, so expressed TCRB transcripts were sequenced. The table came from immunoSEQ multiplex PCR; TCRdb's copy has only in-frame clones and leaves some out. The sample shows just under 150,000 clones, around 9.3% of them seen only once. The sequencing sample was made of naive CD4+ T cells from blood. Receptors originate from a man younger than 30 in good health.

The rearrangement uses TRBV5-4 and TRBJ1-3, with D perhaps TRBD1 (6 bases). Germline V gene sequence: CDR1 SGHNT, CDR2 YYREEE (reference sequence). The CDR3 has 15 residues. V lost 2 bases and J 0 bases, leaving 9 bases between the germline ends. CDR3 in amino acids: CASSFLQGSGNTIYF. In nucleotides, the CDR3 is TGTGCCAGCAGCTTTCTACAGGGCTCTGGAAACACCATATATTTT.

This chain connects TRBV7-8 to TRBJ1-5, with 7 positions matching TRBD1. The CDR3 totals 14 residues. V trimming: 5 bases; J trimming: 4 bases; junction bases outside the gene matches: 5. Germline assignment: CDR1 SGHVS and CDR2 FQNEAQ. For the CDR3, the DNA is TGTGCCAGCAGCCTGACAGGGCCGAATCAGCCCCAGCATTTT. Translation gives CASSLTGPNQPQHF.

In this sample, this clone turned up once. This chain links TRBV6-5 with TRBJ1-1; 10 bases agree with TRBD1. The ends lost 6 bases at V and 5 bases at J; junction bases unmatched: 6. CDR3 size: 14 residues. CDR1 and CDR2 from the germline V gene are MNHEY and SVGAGI. CDR3 protein: CASSLDRGLTEAFF. The CDR3 region has the DNA TGTGCCAGCAGCCTCGACAGGGGGCTAACTGAAGCTTTCTTT.

The chain couples TRBV2 to TRBJ2-2; the D gene is possibly TRBD2 (5 bases). The V end was cut by 0 bases, the J end by 6 bases, with 17 bases between. CDR3 length equals 17 residues. The germline V gene has CDR1 SNHLY and CDR2 FYNNEI. CDR3 nucleotide sequence: TGTGCCAGCAGTGAAGCTGCACGGCACCCCGGGGCCGGGGAGCTGTTTTTT. Amino acids: CASSEAARHPGAGELFF.

This chain uses TRBV6-6 with TRBJ2-7; D is undetermined. Germline loops: CDR1 MNHNY, CDR2 SVGAGI (reference sequence). The CDR3 runs to 15 residues. With 0 bases removed from V and 0 bases from J, the gap between germline ends came to 9 bases. The CDR3 region is CASSYSLLSSYEQYF. The CDR3 DNA reads TGTGCCAGCAGTTACTCCTTACTTAGCTCCTACGAGCAGTACTTC.

Only a few counts were recorded for this clone. The chain couples TRBV7-7 to TRBJ1-4; 7 nucleotides agree with TRBD1. J lost 4 bases, V lost 2 bases, and 4 bases had no gene match. The germline V gene has CDR1 SSHAT and CDR2 FNYEAQ (reference sequence). This CDR3 comprises 15 residues. CDR3 DNA sequence: TGTGCCAGCAGCTTAACGACAGGGATTAATGAAAAACTGTTTTTT. This sequence encodes CASSLTTGINEKLFF.

This clone has only a few counts. The V call is TRBV5-8, the J call TRBJ2-7, with D perhaps TRBD2 (5 bases). The V end was cut by 0 bases, the J end by 11 bases, with 12 bases between. The CDR3 covers 12 residues. Germline values: CDR1 SGHTS, CDR2 YDEGEE. The CDR3 protein is CASSLAGIEEYF. The CDR3 coding sequence is TGTGCCAGCAGCTTGGCCGGGATAGAGGAGTACTTC.

The chain couples TRBV30 to TRBJ1-1, with D uncertain. CDR3 size: 16 residues. Per germline, CDR1 GTSNPN and CDR2 SVGIG (reference sequence). The V end lost 0 bases, the J end lost 3 bases, and 17 bases lay between the germline ends. The CDR3 reads CAWSVDIPRPDTEAFF. In DNA form, the CDR3 reads TGTGCCTGGAGTGTAGACATTCCTCGTCCAGACACTGAAGCTTTCTTT.

This clone has only a few counts. The CDR3 loop reads CASSLRGRETQYF. For the CDR3, the DNA is TGTGCCAGCAGCTTAAGGGGGCGAGAGACCCAGTACTTC. The chain joins TRBV11-3 to TRBJ2-5; 7 bases map to TRBD1. The germline gives CDR1 SGHNT, CDR2 YENEEA. V shed 2 bases, J shed 4 bases, and the junction held 1 base outside the gene matches. The CDR3 length is 13 residues.

The rearrangement links TRBV5-1 to TRBJ1-6; D is possibly TRBD1 (6 bases). This CDR3 has 17 amino acids. Per the germline V gene, CDR1 is SGHRS and CDR2 is YFSETQ. V lost 4 bases and J 9 bases, leaving 23 bases between the germline ends. The CDR3 DNA reads as TGCGCCAGCAGCGCGGGACACAGCGGGAGGGGGGGTTCACCCCTCCACTTT. As protein: CASSAGHSGRGGSPLHF.

The chain is built from TRBV28 and TRBJ1-5; D unclear. CDR1 and CDR2 from the germline V gene are MDHEN and SYDVKM. V dropped 3 bases and J dropped 9 bases, with 9 bases sitting between them. This CDR3 has 12 residues. In DNA form, the CDR3 reads TGTGCCAGCAGTTTGGTACTTGGGCCCCAGCATTTT. It encodes CASSLVLGPQHF.

This chain connects TRBV11-2 to TRBJ1-6, with D maybe TRBD1 (6 bases). With 1 base removed from V and 8 bases from J, the gap between germline ends came to 12 bases. Germline CDR1 and CDR2: SGHAT and FQNNGV. This CDR3 is built from 15 residues. The CDR3 nucleotides are TGTGCCAGCAGCTTAGTGGGGGGGGCAGATTCACCCCTCCACTTT. Residues: CASSLVGGADSPLHF.

This clone appeared a single time. This chain uses TRBV9 with TRBJ1-2; D unclear. V was clipped by 3 bases and J by 3 bases, with 15 bases between them. The CDR3 contains 15 residues. Germline V gene data show CDR1 as SGDLS and CDR2 as YYNGEE. This CDR3 is CASSANNAEYYGYTF. For the CDR3, the DNA is TGTGCCAGCAGCGCCAACAACGCGGAATACTATGGCTACACCTTC.

In its sample, this clone was seen a few times. At one boundary the junction diverges from the germline segment, which might be a read error. The chain carries TRBV6-1 and TRBJ1-4; the match to TRBD1 covers 8 bases. The CDR3 length is 16 residues. The V gene's germline CDR1 is MNHNS and CDR2 SASEGT. CDR3 protein: CASGEQGATPSEKLFF. For the CDR3, the DNA is TGTGCCAGCGGTGAGCAGGGGGCAACTCCAAGCGAAAAACTGTTTTTT.

This clone was counted many times. This sequence joins TRBV7-9 and TRBJ2-3; TRBD1 matches 8 bases. The V segment lost 1 base and the J segment 0 bases; nucleotides outside the gene matches: 6. The CDR3 loop spans 17 amino acids. CDR1 and CDR2 (germline): SEHNR, FQNEAQ (reference sequence). Written as DNA, the CDR3 is TGTGCCAGCAGCTTAGGAGTGGGACAGGTCAGCACAGATACGCAGTATTTT. Protein: CASSLGVGQVSTDTQYF.

This clone occurred many times. The chain recombines TRBV2 with TRBJ2-3, with a tentative D call TRBD1 (6 bases). The CDR3 is 12 residues long. Trimming removed 5 bases from V and 6 bases from J, with 9 bases in between. Germline V gene lookup returns CDR1 SNHLY and CDR2 FYNNEI. CDR3 DNA: TGTGCCAGCAGTCTCCAGGGGGATACGCAGTATTTT. This encodes CASSLQGDTQYF. The variable domain in full, with the rest retrieved from reference TRBV2 and TRBJ2-3, is EPEVTQTPSHQVTQMGQEVILRCVPISNHLYFYWYRQILGQKVEFLVSFYNNEISEKSEIFDDQFSVERPDGSNFTLKIRSTKLEDSAMYFCASSLQGDTQYFGPGTRLTVL.

The table lists this clone with a few counts. The gene calls are TRBV5-1 and TRBJ2-3; 8 positions match TRBD1. The V gene's germline CDR1 is SGHRS and CDR2 YFSETQ. Trimming removed 4 bases from V and 6 bases from J; junction bases left unmatched: 10. The CDR3 runs 15 residues. The CDR3 bases are TGCGCCAGCAGCAAAGGGGACAGGCAGGACGATACGCAGTATTTT. Its protein product is CASSKGDRQDDTQYF.

This CDR3 reads CASSKWTGRKTQYF. In DNA, the CDR3 is TGTGCCAGCAGCAAATGGACAGGCCGGAAGACCCAGTACTTC. The chain combines TRBV9 with TRBJ2-5, with 7 nucleotides matching TRBD1. With V trimmed by 4 bases and J by 6 bases, 9 bases remained unmatched. This CDR3 has 14 amino acids. The germline gives CDR1 SGDLS, CDR2 YYNGEE. The full variable domain, its missing parts supplied by reference TRBV9 and TRBJ2-5, is DSGVTQTPKHLITATGQRVTLRCSPRSGDLSVYWYQQSLDQGLQFLIQYYNGEERAKGNILERFSAQQFPDLHSELNLSSLELGDSALYFCASSKWTGRKTQYFGPGTRLLVL.

This clone occurred a few times. The rearrangement uses TRBV6-5 and TRBJ2-7; 8 bases fit TRBD2. V lost 2 bases and J lost 3; bases outside the gene matches: 3. There are 14 residues in the CDR3. Germline V gives CDR1 MNHEY, CDR2 SVGAGI. The CDR3 DNA reads as TGTGCCAGCAGTTACGCGGGGGGCCTCTACGAGCAGTACTTC. Translated, it gives CASSYAGGLYEQYF.

The chain joins TRBV28 to TRBJ2-5; D gene unclear. CDR3 size: 10 residues. CDR1 is MDHEN and CDR2 is SYDVKM in the germline V gene. The germline V and J ends were trimmed by 6 bases and 5 bases, with 4 bases remaining between them. CDR3 amino acids: CASRRETQYF. The DNA for the CDR3 is TGTGCCAGCAGGAGGGAGACCCAGTACTTC.

This clone has just a few counts. This rearrangement joins TRBV5-5 to TRBJ2-5; 13 bases align to TRBD2. CDR3 length: 16 amino acids. Germline-derived CDR1 and CDR2 are SGHKS and YYEKEE (reference sequence). Unmatched junction bases numbered 4, after V lost 1 base and J lost 4 bases. CDR3 sequence (DNA): TGTGCCAGCAGCTTGCAGGGGACTAGCGGGATAGAGACCCAGTACTTC. It is translated as CASSLQGTSGIETQYF. Supplemented by reference TRBV5-5 and TRBJ2-5, the full variable domain reads DAGVTQSPTHLIKTRGQQVTLRCSPISGHKSVSWYQQVLGQGPQFIFQYYEKEERGRGNFPDRFSARQFPNYSSELNVNALLLGDSALYLCASSLQGTSGIETQYFGPGTRLLVL.

A few counts support this clone. The rearrangement links TRBV20-1 to TRBJ2-7; 8 bases are shared with TRBD1. The CDR3 contains 11 residues. V was clipped by 7 bases and J by 4 bases; unmatched bases: 3. Germline V gene data show CDR1 as DFQATT and CDR2 as SNEGSKA (reference sequence). This chain's CDR3 is CSGNRGYEQYF. The CDR3 DNA follows: TGCAGTGGAAACAGGGGGTACGAGCAGTACTTC.

This clone was detected only a few times. The CDR3 loop reads CASKRTAYEQYF. CDR3 in DNA: TGTGCCAGCAAACGGACAGCGTACGAGCAGTACTTC. V gene TRBV5-8 combines with J gene TRBJ2-7; possibly TRBD1 for D (6 bases). Trimming pared 6 bases from V and 4 bases from J, leaving 11 bases between. The CDR3 extends over 12 amino acids. The germline gives CDR1 SGHTS, CDR2 YDEGEE.